This TCR beta chain stems from a study of T cells in Graves' hyperthyroidism and ophthalmopathy. General observations from the study: Most clonotypes expanded in thyroid above 0.001 were likewise present in blood.

Amplification of TCR beta CDR3 regions was performed using RNA transcripts as template. Carried out on the TCR CDR3, a first-round RT-PCR used the HTBI primer set. TCRdb itself ran the multiplex PCR reads through MiXCR, one entry per CDR3 protein. This repertoire shows a few hundred thousand distinct CDR3 sequences, about 15% found once; its top ten account for 15% to 20%. The table lists this clonotype with many counts. The antigen is undetermined. Per germline, CDR1 SGHAT and CDR2 FQNNGV. The V gene lost 3 bases and the J gene lost 0 bases, with 10 bases spanning the gap. The CDR3 is 15 amino acids. The chain combines TRBV11-2 with TRBJ2-3; the D is unclear. The receptor was derived from a woman between 18 and 30 years old with Graves' ophthalmopathy. The material sequenced was blood. The DNA for the CDR3 is TGTGCCAGCAGCTTTTCAGGCTATAGCACAGATACGCAGTATTTT. Its protein is CASSFSGYSTDTQYF. The full variable domain, its missing parts supplied by reference TRBV11-2 and TRBJ2-3, is EAGVAQSPRYKIIEKRQSVAFWCNPISGHATLYWYQQILGQGPKLLIQFQNNGVVDDSQLPKDRFSAERLKGVDSTLKIQPAKLEDSAVYLCASSFSGYSTDTQYFGPGTRLTVL.